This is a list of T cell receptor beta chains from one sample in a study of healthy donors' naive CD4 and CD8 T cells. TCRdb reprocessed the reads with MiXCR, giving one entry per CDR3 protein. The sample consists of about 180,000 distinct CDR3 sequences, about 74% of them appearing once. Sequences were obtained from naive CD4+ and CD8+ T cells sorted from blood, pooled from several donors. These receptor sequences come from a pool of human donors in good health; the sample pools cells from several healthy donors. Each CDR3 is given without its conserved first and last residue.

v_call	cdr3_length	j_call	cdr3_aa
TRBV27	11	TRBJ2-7	ASSLSFGSEQY
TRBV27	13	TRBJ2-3	ASSLYPGRTDTQY
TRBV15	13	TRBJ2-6	ATSRDGAGANVLT
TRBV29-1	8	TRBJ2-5	SVGSPAVY
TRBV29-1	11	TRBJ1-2	SVRPDWGYGYT
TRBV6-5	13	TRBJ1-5	ASSHGTGSNQPQH
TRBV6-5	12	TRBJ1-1	ASSYIPGATEAF
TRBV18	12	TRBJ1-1	ASHFGGEDTEAF
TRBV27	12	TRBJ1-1	ASSLLGRHTEAF
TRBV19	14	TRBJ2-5	ASSLRSGSLQETQY
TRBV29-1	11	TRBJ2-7	SVEDLDGYEQY
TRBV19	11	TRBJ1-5	ASSSRPNQPQH
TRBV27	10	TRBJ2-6	ASKTGANVLT
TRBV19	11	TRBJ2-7	ASSTTGALEQY
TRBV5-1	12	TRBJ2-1	ASSLVRGQIGQF
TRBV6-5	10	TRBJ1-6	ASRMGNSPLH
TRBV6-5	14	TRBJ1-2	ASSYSSGEVNYGYT
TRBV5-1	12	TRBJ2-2	ASSHYQNTGELF
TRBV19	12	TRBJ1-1	ASSIGTGRTEAF
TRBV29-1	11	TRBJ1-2	SVRQDLSYGYT
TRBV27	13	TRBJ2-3	ASSQGTISSDTQY
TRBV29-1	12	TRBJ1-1	SVGPGGLNTEAF
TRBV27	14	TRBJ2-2	ASSLLTGVDTGELF
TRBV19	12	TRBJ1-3	ASSPRGSGNTIY
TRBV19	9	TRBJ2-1	ASSIGDEQF
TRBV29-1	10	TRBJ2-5	SVGLAGETQY
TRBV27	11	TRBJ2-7	ASSPNQGSEQY